Below, 5 T cell receptor beta chains from the same sample are listed, as sequenced in a study of beta chain features in type 1 diabetes. Study results and limitations: There was a moderate but significant shortening of TCRB CDR3s in all four CD4+ subsets of Type 1 diabetes patients.

TCRB transcripts that were expressed got sequenced, as all of the isolated RNA had been reverse transcribed. Generated by immunoSEQ multiplex PCR, the TCRdb table keeps only in-frame clones and is missing some. The table includes some 190,000 clones, 7.8% detected once. For these TCRs, the target antigens are not known. The sample taken for sequencing was central memory CD4+ T cells from blood. The receptors come from a woman in her thirties or forties with type 1 diabetes.

This clone has a count of ten or more. This sequence joins TRBV7-2 and TRBJ2-3; possibly TRBD1 for D (7 bases). Looked up from germline, CDR1 is SGHTA and CDR2 is FQGNSA. This CDR3 spans 16 amino acids. Deletions cut 5 bases from V and 0 bases from J, with 15 bases between. The CDR3 loop is CASSPQGGRSTDTQYF. CDR3 in DNA: TGTGCCAGCAGCCCCCAGGGGGGCAGAAGCACAGATACGCAGTATTTT.

In this sample, this clone turned up many times. V gene TRBV19 combines with J gene TRBJ2-2; possible D gene TRBD2, 6 bases. This CDR3 region has 15 residues. V gave up 5 bases and J gave up 5 bases, with 15 bases separating them. Germline assignment: CDR1 LNHDA and CDR2 SQIVND (reference sequence). The CDR3 spells CASSGGGSGTGELFF. The CDR3 DNA reads TGTGCCAGTAGTGGTGGAGGGAGCGGGACCGGGGAGCTGTTTTTT.

The chain links TRBV28 to TRBJ2-1; 7 positions match TRBD2. Germline V lookup: CDR1 MDHEN, CDR2 SYDVKM. The CDR3 contains 17 residues. V lost 5 bases and J lost 4; bases outside the gene matches: 14. The CDR3 region has the DNA TGTGCCAGCAGTCCGTGGGTCCGGGAGGCGGGTTACAATGAGCAGTTCTTC. It is translated as CASSPWVREAGYNEQFF.

The rearrangement links TRBV5-1 to TRBJ1-2, with 8 bases lining up with TRBD1. The CDR3 contains 14 residues. Trimming cost V 4 bases and J 4 bases; bases outside gene matches: 6. Per the germline V gene, CDR1 is SGHRS and CDR2 is YFSETQ. The CDR3 here is CASSLQGAGYGYTF. For the CDR3, the DNA is TGCGCCAGCAGCCTTCAGGGGGCCGGCTATGGCTACACCTTC.

The chain employs TRBV4-1 and TRBJ2-5, with D possibly matching TRBD1 (6 bases). V was cut by 2 bases and J by 4 bases, with 14 bases left in between. CDR3 length equals 15 residues. From germline, CDR1 is MGHRA and CDR2 YSYEKL. The CDR3 protein is CASSQQGLPSETQYF. CDR3 in DNA: TGCGCCAGCAGCCAACAGGGGCTGCCCTCAGAGACCCAGTACTTC.